Shown below are 23 T cell receptor beta chains from a single sample sequenced in a study of blood T cell repertoires in COVID-19. Profiled with immunoSEQ multiplex PCR; TCRdb holds only in-frame clones, not every one. The sample includes 200,000 or so clones, around 81% of them seen just once. Sequencing was carried out using peripheral blood. Receptors were obtained from a woman aged 60-70 years with acute or convalescent COVID-19.

Concerning this clone itself: This could be a read error, since a much larger clone is one nucleotide away. The chain uses TRBV2 and TRBJ1-2, with TRBD1 matching 9 bases. This CDR3 has 13 amino acids. J was trimmed by 2 bases and V by 6 bases; bases with no gene match: 1. Germline V lookup: CDR1 SNHLY, CDR2 FYNNEI. The CDR3 here is CASRGTGNYGYTF. The CDR3 nucleotides are TGTGCCAGCAGAGGGACAGGGAACTATGGCTACACCTTC.

This chain connects TRBV2 to TRBJ2-7; 11 bases are a match to TRBD1. Germline V CDR1 and CDR2: SNHLY, FYNNEI. V was pared by 5 bases and J by 5 bases, with 8 bases of the junction left unmatched. This CDR3 region has 15 residues. Written as DNA, the CDR3 is TGTGCCAGCAGTCGGACAGGGGGCGACGTCCACGAGCAGTACTTC. Amino acids: CASSRTGGDVHEQYF.

The DNA of the CDR3 is TGTGCCAGCAGTTACAACCGGGGGGACCCCTACGAGCAGTACTTC. Residues: CASSYNRGDPYEQYF. The V call is TRBV6-6, the J call TRBJ2-7; TRBD2 matches 7 bases. Unmatched junction bases numbered 6, after V lost 2 bases and J lost 2 bases. The CDR3 consists of 15 residues. Germline CDR1 MNHNY, CDR2 SVGAGI (reference sequence).

CDR3 loop: CASSQGGLNTEAFF. Here the CDR3 DNA reads TGTGCCAGCAGCCAAGGGGGCTTGAACACTGAAGCTTTCTTT. The chain links TRBV5-4 to TRBJ1-1; 7 positions agree with TRBD1. Looked up from germline, CDR1 is SGHNT and CDR2 is YYREEE (reference sequence). Trimming at V came to 4 bases and at J to 0 bases, leaving 3 bases not matched to a gene. The CDR3 runs 14 residues.

The chain couples TRBV9 to TRBJ1-2; TRBD1 aligns across 10 bases. This CDR3 is 15 amino acids long. CDR1 and CDR2 from the germline V gene are SGDLS and YYNGEE. V was clipped by 4 bases and J by 8 bases; unmatched bases: 11. CDR3 protein: CASSPTGTGALGYTF. The CDR3 DNA reads as TGTGCCAGCAGCCCAACGGGGACAGGGGCCCTCGGCTACACCTTC.

V gene TRBV7-2 combines with J gene TRBJ2-3, with D perhaps TRBD2 (5 bases). This CDR3 region has 12 residues. V lost 5 bases and J 9 bases, leaving 12 bases between the germline ends. From germline, CDR1 is SGHTA and CDR2 FQGNSA. The CDR3 DNA is TGTGCCAGCAGCCCCATCCGGGGAACGCAGTATTTT. It translates to CASSPIRGTQYF.

In its sample, this clone was seen a few times. The chain carries TRBV5-4 and TRBJ1-6; 7 bases align to TRBD1. This CDR3 contains 14 residues. Trimming at V came to 0 bases and at J to 6 bases, leaving 0 bases not matched to a gene. From germline, CDR1 is SGHNT and CDR2 YYREEE (reference sequence). CDR3 sequence: CASSLDRGNSPLHF. As DNA, the CDR3 is TGTGCCAGCAGCTTGGACAGGGGTAATTCACCCCTCCACTTT.

The DNA of the CDR3 is TGTGCCAGCAGCACCGGGACAGGGATGAGTGGCTACACCTTC. Protein: CASSTGTGMSGYTF. The V gene is TRBV7-8, the J gene TRBJ1-2; the match to TRBD1 covers 9 bases. The CDR3 loop spans 14 amino acids. Germline assignment: CDR1 SGHVS and CDR2 FQNEAQ. Unmatched junction bases numbered 8, after V lost 5 bases and J lost 7 bases.

The chain has TRBV4-2 and TRBJ1-6; possible D gene TRBD1, 5 bases. The CDR3 length is 13 residues. V gave up 0 bases and J gave up 10 bases, with 7 bases separating them. Germline V gene lookup returns CDR1 LGHNA and CDR2 YNFKEQ. The CDR3 coding sequence is TGTGCCAGCAGCCAAGATCAGGGCTCACCCCTCCACTTT. Translated, it gives CASSQDQGSPLHF.

The chain has TRBV2 and TRBJ1-1; 7 nucleotides align to TRBD1. Trimming took 0 bases from V and 1 from J; bases not matched to a gene: 2. CDR1 SNHLY and CDR2 FYNNEI come from the germline V gene. This CDR3 contains 15 residues. As DNA, the CDR3 is TGTGCCAGCAGTGAAGCGGGACAGCCGAACACTGAAGCTTTCTTT. Protein: CASSEAGQPNTEAFF.

This chain joins TRBV5-6 and TRBJ1-1; D is unresolved. Germline V CDR1 and CDR2: SGHDT, YYEEEE. Trimming removed 4 bases from V and 1 base from J, with 5 bases in between. The CDR3 is made up of 12 amino acids. CDR3 sequence reads: CASSPGNTEAFF. Here the CDR3 DNA reads TGTGCCAGCAGCCCAGGGAACACTGAAGCTTTCTTT.

The V call is TRBV30, the J call TRBJ1-2; D call uncertain. The CDR3 consists of 14 residues. Looked up from germline, CDR1 is GTSNPN and CDR2 is SVGIG (reference sequence). V lost 4 bases and J lost 4, with 16 bases in between. The CDR3 reads CAWTSNRGVYGYTF. For the CDR3, the DNA is TGTGCCTGGACCTCTAATCGGGGTGTCTATGGCTACACCTTC.

The CDR3 coding sequence is TGCGCCAGCAGCCAAGATGAGGGGGCCCCCTCCTACGAGCAGTACTTC. Residues: CASSQDEGAPSYEQYF. This chain joins TRBV4-1 and TRBJ2-7, with 7 bases aligning to TRBD1. This CDR3 is built from 16 residues. V lost 0 bases, J lost 0 bases, and 5 bases stayed unmatched. Germline CDR1 MGHRA, CDR2 YSYEKL.

V gene TRBV2 combines with J gene TRBJ2-5; weak D call: TRBD2 (6 bases). In germline, CDR1 is SNHLY, CDR2 FYNNEI. V was trimmed by 4 bases and J by 5 bases, leaving 17 bases between them. The CDR3 loop spans 15 amino acids. The CDR3 DNA follows: TGTGCCAGCAGTGTTGTGGGGGGTGGATGGGAGACCCAGTACTTC. Residues: CASSVVGGGWETQYF.

On this clone: Distinct nucleotide sequences in the sample also encode this CDR3. J is TRBJ2-7 and V is TRBV6-2 or TRBV6-3; the match to TRBD1 covers 7 bases. Germline V gene data show CDR1 as MNHEY and CDR2 as SVGEGT. CDR3 length: 13 residues. V shed 6 bases, J shed 3 bases, and the junction held 5 bases outside the gene matches. CDR3 coding DNA: TGTGCCAGCAGCCCGGGACAGAGCTACGAGCAGTACTTC. Protein: CASSPGQSYEQYF.

As regards this clone: The sample contains more than one DNA sequence encoding this CDR3. The rearrangement links TRBV9 to TRBJ2-1; D uncertain. V gave up 0 bases and J gave up 5 bases, with 3 bases separating them. This CDR3 has 12 residues. Germline values: CDR1 SGDLS, CDR2 YYNGEE. For the CDR3, the DNA is TGTGCCAGCAGCGTAGTCAACAATGAGCAGTTCTTC. Its protein is CASSVVNNEQFF.

This chain links TRBV5-1 with TRBJ1-2; D is ambiguous. CDR1 and CDR2 (germline): SGHRS, YFSETQ. Trimming removed 0 bases from V and 8 bases from J, with 23 bases in between. The CDR3 consists of 17 residues. The CDR3 sequence is CASSLVVNRDASGGYTF. In DNA, the CDR3 is TGCGCCAGCAGCTTGGTTGTTAACCGGGATGCGTCTGGCGGCTACACCTTC.

The rearrangement joins TRBV5-1 to TRBJ1-2; D gene uncertain. Trimming took off 7 bases at V and 7 bases at J, with 17 bases between the two ends. The CDR3 is made up of 13 amino acids. The V gene's germline CDR1 is SGHRS and CDR2 YFSETQ. CDR3 residues: CASGSGSLGGYTF. In nucleotides, the CDR3 is TGCGCCAGCGGTAGCGGATCACTCGGTGGCTACACCTTC.

With regard to this clone: Relative to the germline gene, one junction end is altered; a read error may explain this. V usage is TRBV6-5 and J usage is TRBJ1-1, with D possibly TRBD1 on 6 matching bases. CDR1 and CDR2 (germline): MNHEY, SVGAGI. This CDR3 contains 12 residues. CDR3 in DNA: TGTGCCAGCAGACCGACGACAGGTGAAACTTTCTTT. This encodes CASRPTTGETFF.

The DNA of the CDR3 is TGCAGTGCTAGTACTGCGGGGGGCCGGGACAATGAGCAGTTCTTC. Its protein product is CSASTAGGRDNEQFF. The gene calls are TRBV20-1 and TRBJ2-1; 8 bases map to TRBD2. The germline V gene has CDR1 DFQATT and CDR2 SNEGSKA (reference sequence). This CDR3 has 15 residues. J was trimmed by 5 bases and V by 3 bases; bases with no gene match: 9.

The gene calls are TRBV11-1 and TRBJ1-1; D might be TRBD1 (6 bases). The CDR3 length is 14 residues. Germline assignment: CDR1 SGHAT and CDR2 FQDESV (reference sequence). Trimming shortened V by 3 bases and J by 5 bases, and 13 bases separated the two germline ends. CDR3 coding DNA: TGTGCCAGCAGCTTCAGAGGGGGGGAAACTGAAGCTTTCTTT. This translates into CASSFRGGETEAFF.

This chain links TRBV2 with TRBJ1-2, with 7 positions matching TRBD1. CDR3 length: 13 amino acids. The V segment lost 6 bases and the J segment 3 bases; nucleotides outside the gene matches: 4. Germline CDR1 and CDR2: SNHLY and FYNNEI. DNA of the CDR3: TGTGCCAGCAGACAAGGACAGGACTATGGCTACACCTTC. Its protein is CASRQGQDYGYTF. The whole variable domain, remainder taken from reference TRBV2 and TRBJ1-2, is EPEVTQTPSHQVTQMGQEVILRCVPISNHLYFYWYRQILGQKVEFLVSFYNNEISEKSEIFDDQFSVERPDGSNFTLKIRSTKLEDSAMYFCASRQGQDYGYTFGSGTRLTVV.

This chain joins TRBV2 and TRBJ2-1, with D tentatively TRBD2 (6 bases). This CDR3 is built from 15 residues. Trimming took 7 bases from V and 3 from J, leaving 16 bases between them. Germline assignment: CDR1 SNHLY and CDR2 FYNNEI. CDR3: CASTELAIFYNEQFF. For the CDR3, the DNA is TGTGCCAGCACCGAGCTAGCGATATTCTACAATGAGCAGTTCTTC.